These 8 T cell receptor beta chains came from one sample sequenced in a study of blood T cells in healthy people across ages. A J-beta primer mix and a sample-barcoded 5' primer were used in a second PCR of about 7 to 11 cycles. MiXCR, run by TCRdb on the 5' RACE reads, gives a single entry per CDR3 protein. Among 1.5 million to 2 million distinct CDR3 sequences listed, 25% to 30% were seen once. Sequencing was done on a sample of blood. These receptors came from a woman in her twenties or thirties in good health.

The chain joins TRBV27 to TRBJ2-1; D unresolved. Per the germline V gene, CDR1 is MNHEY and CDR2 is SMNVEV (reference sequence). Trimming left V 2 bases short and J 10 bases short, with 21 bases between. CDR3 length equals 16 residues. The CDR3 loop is CASSLVPGRVPYEQFF. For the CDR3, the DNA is TGTGCCAGCAGTTTAGTGCCAGGTCGAGTTCCTTACGAGCAGTTCTTC.

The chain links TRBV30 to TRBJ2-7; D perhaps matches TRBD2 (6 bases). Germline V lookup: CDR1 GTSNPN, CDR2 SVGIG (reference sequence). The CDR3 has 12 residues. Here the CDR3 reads CVGSIRAYEQYF. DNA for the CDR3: TGTGTCGGGAGTATTAGGGCTTACGAGCAGTACTTC.

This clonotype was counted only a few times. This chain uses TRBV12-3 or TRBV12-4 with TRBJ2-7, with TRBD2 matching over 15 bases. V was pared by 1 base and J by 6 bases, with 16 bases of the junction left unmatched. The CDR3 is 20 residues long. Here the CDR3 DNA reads TGTGCCAGCAGTTTAGGGTTCGGGACTAGCGGGAGGCAAGGGCAGGGCGAGCAGTACTTC. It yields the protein CASSLGFGTSGRQGQGEQYF.

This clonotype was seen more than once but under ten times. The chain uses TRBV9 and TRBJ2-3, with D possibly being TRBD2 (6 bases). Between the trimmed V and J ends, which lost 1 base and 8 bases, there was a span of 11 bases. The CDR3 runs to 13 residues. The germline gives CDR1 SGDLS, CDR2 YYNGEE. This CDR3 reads CASSVLGGSTQYF. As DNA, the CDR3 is TGTGCCAGCAGCGTATTGGGAGGTAGTACGCAGTATTTT.

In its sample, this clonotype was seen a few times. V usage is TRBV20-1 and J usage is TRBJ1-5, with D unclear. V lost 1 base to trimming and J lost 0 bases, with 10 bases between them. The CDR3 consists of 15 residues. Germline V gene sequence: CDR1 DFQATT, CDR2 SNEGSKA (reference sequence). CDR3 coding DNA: TGCAGTGCTAGAGCCTCAGAGAATAGCAATCAGCCCCAGCATTTT. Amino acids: CSARASENSNQPQHF.

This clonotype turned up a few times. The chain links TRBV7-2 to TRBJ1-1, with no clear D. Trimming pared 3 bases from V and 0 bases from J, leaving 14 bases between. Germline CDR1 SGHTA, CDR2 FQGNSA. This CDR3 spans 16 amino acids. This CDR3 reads CASSLAGIPMNTEAFF. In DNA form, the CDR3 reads TGTGCCAGCAGCTTGGCCGGGATTCCGATGAACACTGAAGCTTTCTTT.

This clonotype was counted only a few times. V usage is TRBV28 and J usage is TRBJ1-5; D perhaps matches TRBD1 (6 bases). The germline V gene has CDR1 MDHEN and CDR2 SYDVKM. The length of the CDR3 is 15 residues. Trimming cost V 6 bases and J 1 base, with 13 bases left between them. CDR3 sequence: CASRMVQGSNQPQHF. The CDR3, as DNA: TGTGCCAGCAGAATGGTACAGGGAAGCAATCAGCCCCAGCATTTT.

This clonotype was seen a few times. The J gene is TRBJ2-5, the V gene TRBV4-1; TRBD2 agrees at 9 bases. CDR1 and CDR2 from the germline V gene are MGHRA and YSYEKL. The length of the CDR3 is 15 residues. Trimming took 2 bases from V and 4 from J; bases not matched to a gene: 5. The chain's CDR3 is CASSQPSAGGETQYF. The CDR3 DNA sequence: TGCGCCAGCAGCCAACCATCAGCGGGGGGAGAGACCCAGTACTTC.